The next 26 T cell receptor beta chains were all read from a single sample in a study of blood T cell repertoires in COVID-19 (dated by TCRdb to about 2020). To prepare the library, the immunoSEQ multiplex PCR assay was applied. TCRdb's version of the immuneACCESS table is confined to in-frame rearrangements and falls short of the full clone set. An unresolved V gene accounts for under half of the shortfall where checked; the remainder is of unknown origin. Counted in this sample were 140,000 or so clones; approximately 80% of them appeared once. The ten largest make up about 5% of the sample. Sequenced input: peripheral blood. These TCRs come from a woman between 50 and 59 years old with acute or convalescent COVID-19.

This chain connects TRBV7-3 to TRBJ2-3; TRBD2 might be the D (6 bases). The CDR3 runs to 17 residues. V was cut by 3 bases and J by 5 bases, with 21 bases left in between. Germline loops: CDR1 SGHTA, CDR2 FQGTGA. CDR3 protein: CASSLSSLGRGGDTQYF. The DNA of the CDR3 is TGTGCCAGCAGCTTGTCATCCTTGGGGCGGGGTGGAGATACGCAGTATTTT.

The chain couples TRBV19 to TRBJ2-3; TRBD1 agrees at 8 bases. The V segment lost 8 bases and the J segment 3 bases; nucleotides outside the gene matches: 4. The CDR3 runs to 13 residues. CDR1 is LNHDA, CDR2 SQIVND, per germline (reference sequence). The CDR3 reads CASGTGRTDTQYF. The CDR3 coding sequence is TGTGCCAGTGGGACAGGTCGGACAGATACGCAGTATTTT.

This rearrangement joins TRBV28 to TRBJ1-2, with a weak D call TRBD1 (6 bases). Deletions cut 6 bases from V and 4 bases from J, with 12 bases between. This CDR3 comprises 13 residues. Per germline, CDR1 MDHEN and CDR2 SYDVKM. The CDR3 protein is CASRQGEGYGYTF. CDR3 nucleotide sequence: TGTGCCAGCAGACAGGGCGAAGGCTATGGCTACACCTTC.

The chain joins TRBV9 to TRBJ2-2, with 11 positions matching TRBD1. Germline CDR1 and CDR2: SGDLS and YYNGEE. CDR3 length: 16 amino acids. J lost 4 bases, V lost 4 bases, and 6 bases had no gene match. DNA for the CDR3: TGTGCCAGCAGCTCTTCCGGGACAGGGGGCACCGGGGAGCTGTTTTTT. Translated: CASSSSGTGGTGELFF. The full variable domain, completed using reference TRBV9 and TRBJ2-2, is DSGVTQTPKHLITATGQRVTLRCSPRSGDLSVYWYQQSLDQGLQFLIQYYNGEERAKGNILERFSAQQFPDLHSELNLSSLELGDSALYFCASSSSGTGGTGELFFGEGSRLTVL.

This rearrangement joins TRBV7-2 to TRBJ1-5; D is undetermined. V gave up 5 bases and J gave up 5 bases, with 13 bases separating them. This CDR3 has 14 residues. Germline V gene data show CDR1 as SGHTA and CDR2 as FQGNSA. Here the CDR3 reads CASSRGVGYQPQHF. In DNA form, the CDR3 reads TGTGCCAGCAGCCGCGGTGTGGGTTATCAGCCCCAGCATTTT. Filled out from reference TRBV7-2 and TRBJ1-5, the complete variable domain reads GAGVSQSPSNKVTEKGKDVELRCDPISGHTALYWYRQSLGQGLEFLIYFQGNSAPDKSGLPSDRFSAERTGGSVSTLTIQRTQQEDSAVYLCASSRGVGYQPQHFGDGTRLSIL.

CDR3 loop: CASSSSPSGGADEQFF. CDR3 coding DNA: TGTGCCAGCAGCTCCAGTCCTAGCGGGGGGGCAGATGAGCAGTTCTTC. V and J are TRBV7-3 and TRBJ2-1; 12 bases are shared with TRBD2. Germline V gives CDR1 SGHTA, CDR2 FQGTGA. The junction had 9 bases not matched to a gene; V was cut back by 4 bases and J by 8 bases. The CDR3 sequence is 16 residues long.

The CDR3 region is CASSPGNSDEQYF. CDR3 sequence (DNA): TGTGCCAGCAGCCCCGGGAATTCCGACGAGCAGTACTTC. The gene calls are TRBV7-9 and TRBJ2-7, with D possibly TRBD2 on 5 matching bases. The V and J ends lost 5 bases and 5 bases respectively, with 13 bases between them. CDR1 is SEHNR and CDR2 is FQNEAQ in the germline V gene (reference sequence). The length of the CDR3 is 13 residues.

The V call is TRBV12-3 or TRBV12-4, the J call TRBJ2-7, with 7 bases identical to TRBD1. Trimming removed 6 bases from V and 11 bases from J; junction bases left unmatched: 13. The CDR3 runs to 13 residues. CDR3 sequence reads: CASRKSRQGPEYF. The DNA for the CDR3 is TGTGCCAGCAGAAAATCCAGACAGGGCCCTGAGTACTTC.

This chain joins TRBV12-3 or TRBV12-4 and TRBJ2-7; no clear D gene. The CDR3 covers 13 residues. The V end lost 5 bases, the J end lost 2 bases, and 10 bases lay between the germline ends. CDR3 coding DNA: TGTGCCAGCAGTACGACGGAGACCTACGAGCAGTACTTC. As protein: CASSTTETYEQYF.

This sequence joins TRBV19 and TRBJ2-1; possible D gene TRBD1, 6 bases. This CDR3 has 15 amino acids. Germline values: CDR1 LNHDA, CDR2 SQIVND (reference sequence). V shed 5 bases and J shed 6 bases, with 17 bases lying between them. Here the CDR3 DNA reads TGTGCCAGTAGTCACCGGGACAAAGGGGGCAATGAGCAGTTCTTC. Residues: CASSHRDKGGNEQFF.

The genes are TRBV5-6 and TRBJ1-1; tentative D call: TRBD1 (5 bases). The CDR3 is made up of 13 amino acids. Germline V gives CDR1 SGHDT, CDR2 YYEEEE. V shed 6 bases and J shed 0 bases, with 9 bases lying between them. This chain's CDR3 is CASTGEVNTEAFF. CDR3 coding DNA: TGTGCCAGCACGGGGGAGGTGAACACTGAAGCTTTCTTT.

The rearrangement joins TRBV18 to TRBJ2-6; unclear D gene. The CDR3 loop spans 16 amino acids. Per the germline V gene, CDR1 is KGHSH and CDR2 is LQKENI. V was trimmed by 3 bases and J by 0 bases, leaving 9 bases between them. The CDR3 DNA reads TGTGCCAGCTCACCGGCAAGTTCCTCTGGGGCCAACGTCCTGACTTTC. It is translated as CASSPASSSGANVLTF.

The chain uses TRBV7-2 and TRBJ2-3; no clear D. This CDR3 has 15 residues. Deletions cut 3 bases from V and 0 bases from J, with 10 bases between. Germline values: CDR1 SGHTA, CDR2 FQGNSA. DNA of the CDR3: TGTGCCAGCAGCTTCTCAAGAACTAGCACAGATACGCAGTATTTT. This sequence encodes CASSFSRTSTDTQYF.

V gene TRBV3-1 (or the pseudogene TRBV3-2) combines with J gene TRBJ2-5; TRBD1 might be the D (6 bases). Trimming took off 7 bases at V and 4 bases at J, with 16 bases between the two ends. There are 14 residues in the CDR3. Looked up from germline, CDR1 is LGHDT and CDR2 is YNNKEL (reference sequence). The CDR3 bases are TGTGCCAGCACGGAAAGGGGGATCACAGAGACCCAGTACTTC. This translates into CASTERGITETQYF.

The chain combines TRBV19 with TRBJ2-7; possibly TRBD1 for D (6 bases). Trimming took 1 base from V and 3 from J, leaving 13 bases between them. Germline CDR1 reads LNHDA; CDR2 reads SQIVND (reference sequence). The CDR3 covers 15 residues. This CDR3 is CASSIAPGTNYEQYF. The CDR3 DNA reads as TGTGCCAGTAGTATAGCCCCCGGGACAAACTACGAGCAGTACTTC. Full variable domain (rest looked up from reference TRBV19 and TRBJ2-7): DGGITQSPKYLFRKEGQNVTLSCEQNLNHDAMYWYRQDPGQGLRLIYYSQIVNDFQKGDIAEGYSVSREKKESFPLTVTSAQKNPTAFYLCASSIAPGTNYEQYFGPGTRLTVT.

The chain couples TRBV5-1 to TRBJ2-1, with TRBD1 identical over 7 bases. Germline CDR1 and CDR2: SGHRS and YFSETQ. The CDR3 is 15 residues long. V trimming: 4 bases; J trimming: 1 base; junction bases outside the gene matches: 5. This CDR3 reads CASSPEGASYNEQFF. DNA of the CDR3: TGCGCCAGCAGCCCCGAGGGGGCGTCCTACAATGAGCAGTTCTTC. The full variable domain, its missing parts supplied by reference TRBV5-1 and TRBJ2-1, is KAGVTQTPRYLIKTRGQQVTLSCSPISGHRSVSWYQQTPGQGLQFLFEYFSETQRNKGNFPGRFSGRQFSNSRSEMNVSTLELGDSALYLCASSPEGASYNEQFFGPGTRLTVL.

The table lists this clone with a few counts. The genes are TRBV7-9 and TRBJ1-1; D is ambiguous. Germline V gene data show CDR1 as SEHNR and CDR2 as FQNEAQ (reference sequence). This CDR3 spans 14 amino acids. The V end was cut by 0 bases, the J end by 1 base, with 6 bases between. CDR3 region: CASSLAGANTEAFF. DNA for the CDR3: TGTGCCAGCAGCTTAGCCGGAGCGAACACTGAAGCTTTCTTT.

In its sample, this clone was seen once. CDR3 coding DNA: TGTGCCAGTAGTATCCAGGGGGGCCGTGGCACTGAAGCTTTCTTT. It is translated as CASSIQGGRGTEAFF. The chain is built from TRBV19 and TRBJ1-1; 7 nucleotides agree with TRBD1. V was clipped by 3 bases and J by 4 bases; unmatched bases: 8. This CDR3 is built from 15 residues. Germline lookup yields CDR1 LNHDA and CDR2 SQIVND (reference sequence).

The chain couples TRBV7-2 to TRBJ1-2, with 10 bases aligning to TRBD1. The V gene end was trimmed by 5 bases and the J gene end by 3 bases; junction bases not matched to a gene: 6. CDR3 length: 15 amino acids. Germline loops: CDR1 SGHTA, CDR2 FQGNSA. The CDR3 sequence: CASSPGQGTHYGYTF. The CDR3 DNA is TGTGCCAGCAGCCCGGGACAGGGGACACACTATGGCTACACCTTC.

The CDR3 spells CASSFDTPGQGTGELFF. CDR3 DNA sequence: TGCGCCAGCAGCTTTGATACTCCGGGACAGGGGACCGGGGAGCTGTTTTTT. This sequence joins TRBV5-1 and TRBJ2-2, with 10 bases fitting TRBD1. Germline lookup yields CDR1 SGHRS and CDR2 YFSETQ. The CDR3 runs to 17 residues. V trimming: 2 bases; J trimming: 5 bases; junction bases outside the gene matches: 9.

This clone occurred once. The chain joins TRBV13 to TRBJ2-3; 7 nucleotides agree with TRBD1. The CDR3 loop spans 16 amino acids. Per the germline V gene, CDR1 is PRHDT and CDR2 is FYEKMQ (reference sequence). V lost 5 bases and J lost 2; bases outside the gene matches: 10. CDR3 in DNA: TGTGCCAGCAGCCTAGCCCCGGGACAGACCACAGATACGCAGTATTTT. This codes for CASSLAPGQTTDTQYF. Complete variable domain (other parts from reference TRBV13 and TRBJ2-3): AAGVIQSPRHLIKEKRETATLKCYPIPRHDTVYWYQQGPGQDPQFLISFYEKMQSDKGSIPDRFSAQQFSDYHSELNMSSLELGDSALYFCASSLAPGQTTDTQYFGPGTRLTVL.

In this sample, this clone turned up once. The chain couples TRBV3-1 (or the pseudogene TRBV3-2) to TRBJ1-2; maybe TRBD1 (6 bases). Germline CDR1 LGHDT, CDR2 YNNKEL (reference sequence). CDR3 length: 14 residues. The V and J ends lost 0 bases and 4 bases respectively, with 9 bases between them. The CDR3 nucleotides are TGTGCCAGCAGCCAAGATGACAGGAGCTATGGCTACACCTTC. This sequence encodes CASSQDDRSYGYTF.

J is TRBJ2-3 and V is TRBV5-5, with a weak D call TRBD1 (6 bases). The CDR3 loop spans 14 amino acids. Trimming took 4 bases from V and 2 from J, leaving 11 bases between them. Germline V gene data show CDR1 as SGHKS and CDR2 as YYEKEE (reference sequence). The CDR3 nucleotides are TGTGCCAGCAGCCTAGGACAGCTCACAGATACGCAGTATTTT. As protein: CASSLGQLTDTQYF.

A single count supports this clone. The chain is built from TRBV6-2 or TRBV6-3 and TRBJ2-3; no reliable D call. CDR1 and CDR2 (germline): MNHEY, SVGEGT. The germline V and J ends were trimmed by 2 bases and 6 bases, with 12 bases remaining between them. This CDR3 has 14 amino acids. The CDR3 coding sequence is TGTGCCAGCAGTTACCAACGCAGTGTGGATACGCAGTATTTT. Protein sequence: CASSYQRSVDTQYF.

The rearrangement links TRBV19 to TRBJ2-7; TRBD1 matches 8 bases. V was clipped by 2 bases and J by 0 bases; unmatched bases: 3. This CDR3 has 15 amino acids. Looked up from germline, CDR1 is LNHDA and CDR2 is SQIVND (reference sequence). The CDR3 DNA sequence: TGTGCCAGTAGTATAACAGGGGGAAACTCCTACGAGCAGTACTTC. As protein: CASSITGGNSYEQYF.

The gene calls are TRBV9 and TRBJ2-1; a weak D match, TRBD1 (5 bases). From germline, CDR1 is SGDLS and CDR2 YYNGEE. The CDR3 has 13 amino acids. Trimming removed 0 bases from V and 7 bases from J, with 8 bases in between. For the CDR3, the DNA is TGTGCCAGCAGCGTAGGGTCAGGGAATGAGCAGTTCTTC. This codes for CASSVGSGNEQFF.